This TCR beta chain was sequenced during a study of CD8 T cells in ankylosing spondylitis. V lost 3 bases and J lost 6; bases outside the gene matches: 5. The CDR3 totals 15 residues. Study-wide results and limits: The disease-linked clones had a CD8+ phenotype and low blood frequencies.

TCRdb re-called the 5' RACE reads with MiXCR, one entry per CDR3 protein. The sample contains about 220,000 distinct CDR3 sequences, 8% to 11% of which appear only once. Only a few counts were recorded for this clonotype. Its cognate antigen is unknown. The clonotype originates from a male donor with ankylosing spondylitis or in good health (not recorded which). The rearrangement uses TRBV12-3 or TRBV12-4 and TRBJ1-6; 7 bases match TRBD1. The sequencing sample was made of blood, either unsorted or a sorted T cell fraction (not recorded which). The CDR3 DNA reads TGTGCCAGCAGTTTCCAGGGGGGGATTAATTCACCCCTCCACTTT. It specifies CASSFQGGINSPLHF.